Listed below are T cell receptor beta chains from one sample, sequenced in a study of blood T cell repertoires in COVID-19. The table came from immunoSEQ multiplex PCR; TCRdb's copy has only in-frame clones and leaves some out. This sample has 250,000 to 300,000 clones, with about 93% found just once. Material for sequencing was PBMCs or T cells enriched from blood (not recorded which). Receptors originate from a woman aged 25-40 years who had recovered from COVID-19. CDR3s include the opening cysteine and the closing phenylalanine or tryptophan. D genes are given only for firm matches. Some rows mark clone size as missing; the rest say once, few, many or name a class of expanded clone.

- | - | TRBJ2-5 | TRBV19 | TGTGCCAGTAGTGTCACCGGGACTCAGGAGTTCCAGTACTTC | CASSVTGTQEFQYF
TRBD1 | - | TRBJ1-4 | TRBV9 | TGTGCCAGCAGCGACTCGAGTCGGGACAGTAATGAAAAACTGTTTTTT | CASSDSSRDSNEKLFF
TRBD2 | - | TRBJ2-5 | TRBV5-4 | TGTGCCAGCAGCTTTCCGGGACTAGCGTTAGAGACCCAGTACTTC | CASSFPGLALETQYF
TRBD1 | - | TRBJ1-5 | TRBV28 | TGTGCCAGCAGTTCCCGGGACAGGGGGAATAGTCAGCCCCAGCATTTT | CASSSRDRGNSQPQHF
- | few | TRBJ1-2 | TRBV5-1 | TGCGCCAGCAGCTTTATGGGGGCTGGGGATGGCTACACCTTC | CASSFMGAGDGYTF
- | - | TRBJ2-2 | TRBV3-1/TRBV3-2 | TGTGCCAGCAGTCTCCTGGGGCTGATAAACACCGGGGAGCTGTTTTTT | CASSLLGLINTGELFF
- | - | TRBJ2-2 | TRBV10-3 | TGTGCCACCAGGTCCAGGGGCGGGTCCTCCTACACCGGGGAGCTGTTTTTT | CATRSRGGSSYTGELFF
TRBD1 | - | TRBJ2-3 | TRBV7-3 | TGTGCCAGCAGCACGGGACAGGCAGCGAGCACAGATACGCAGTATTTT | CASSTGQAASTDTQYF
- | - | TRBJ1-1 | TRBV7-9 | TGTGCCAGCAGCGACAGTAGGAACACTGAAGCTTTCTTT | CASSDSRNTEAFF
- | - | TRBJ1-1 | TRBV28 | TGTGCCAGCAGTTTCCGGGCGGGCACTGAAGCTTTCTTT | CASSFRAGTEAFF
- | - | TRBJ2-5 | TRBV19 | TGTGCCAGTAGTATCCCGACGTACGGTAGCCCGGAGGGAGAGACCCAGTACTTC | CASSIPTYGSPEGETQYF
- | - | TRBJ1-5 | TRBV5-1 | TGCGCCAGCAGCTCGACAGTTGATCAGCCCCAGCATTTT | CASSSTVDQPQHF
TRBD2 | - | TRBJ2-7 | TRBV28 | TGTGCCAGCAGTGCCCGTATAGCGGGGACCTACGAGCAGTACTTC | CASSARIAGTYEQYF
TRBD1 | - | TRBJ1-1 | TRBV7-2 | TGTGCCAGCAGCTTCCAGGGGGCCGGGAACACTGAAGCTTTCTTT | CASSFQGAGNTEAFF
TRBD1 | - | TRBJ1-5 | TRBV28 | TGTGCCAGCAGTTTGGGGACAGGGGGGGATCAGCCCCAGCATTTT | CASSLGTGGDQPQHF
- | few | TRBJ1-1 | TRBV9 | TGTGCCAGCAGCGTAAGGTCGGGAGGGGACACTGAAGCTTTCTTT | CASSVRSGGDTEAFF
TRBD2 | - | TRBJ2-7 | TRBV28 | TGTGCCAGCAGTCCCGGGACTACGCAGTACTTC | CASSPGTTQYF
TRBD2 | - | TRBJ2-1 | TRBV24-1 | TGTGCCACCAGTGACGCTTCCCGCGGGAGGGCCAGGTATGAGCAGTTCTTC | CATSDASRGRARYEQFF
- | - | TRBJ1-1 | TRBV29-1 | TGCAGCGTTGAAAGGGAGAGGACCGAAGCTTTCTTT | CSVERERTEAFF
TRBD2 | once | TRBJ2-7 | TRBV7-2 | TGTGCCAGCAGCTTAGAGCGGGGAACCTACGAGCAGTACTTC | CASSLERGTYEQYF
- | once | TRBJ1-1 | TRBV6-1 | TGTGCCAGCAGTGAAGGGGGCTCGTACACTGAAGCTTTCTTT | CASSEGGSYTEAFF
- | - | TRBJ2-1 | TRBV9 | TGTGCCAGCACCCAGGGGAGTAGCGATGAGCAGTTCTTC | CASTQGSSDEQFF
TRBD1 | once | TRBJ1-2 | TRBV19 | TGTGCCAGTAGTGCCGGACAGGGAGGCTATGGCTACACCTTC | CASSAGQGGYGYTF
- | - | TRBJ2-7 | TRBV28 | TGTGCCAGCAGTTTATCCCAGGGGATGGTCCACGAGCAGTACTTC | CASSLSQGMVHEQYF
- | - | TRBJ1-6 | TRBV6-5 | TGTGCCAGCAGTTATTGGGGGCTTGGAGAGAATTCACCCCTCCACTTT | CASSYWGLGENSPLHF
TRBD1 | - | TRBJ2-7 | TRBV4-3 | TGCGCCAGCAGCCAAGAGAAGGGACAGGGATACGAGCAGTACTTC | CASSQEKGQGYEQYF
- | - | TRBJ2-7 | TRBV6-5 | TGTGCCAGCAGTTACGGCCTTCCCTACGAGCAGTACTTC | CASSYGLPYEQYF